The 3 T cell receptor beta chains in this list originate from one sample, sequenced in a study of blood T cells in healthy people across ages. It was with a sample-barcoded 5' primer and a J-beta primer mix that a second PCR of roughly 7 to 12 cycles was run. TCRdb passed the 5' RACE reads through MiXCR, listing each CDR3 protein once. The data show about 590,000 distinct CDR3 sequences, about 30% seen once. The sequenced sample was blood. Receptors originate from a woman older than 75 in good health.

This clonotype turned up a few times. For the CDR3, the DNA is TGTGCCAGCAGGTCACAGCCTTTGGGCACTGAAGCTTTCTTT. Translation: CASRSQPLGTEAFF. This chain joins TRBV27 and TRBJ1-1; D not resolved. The CDR3 has 14 amino acids. CDR1 is MNHEY and CDR2 is SMNVEV in the germline V gene (reference sequence). Trimming pared 6 bases from V and 4 bases from J, leaving 15 bases between.

The rearrangement links TRBV28 to TRBJ1-5; 11 bases are shared with TRBD1. The CDR3 has 13 residues. Germline lookup yields CDR1 MDHEN and CDR2 SYDVKM. Trimming at V came to 6 bases and at J to 9 bases, leaving 4 bases not matched to a gene. CDR3 DNA sequence: TGTGCCAGCAGGGACAGGGGGCGGGTGCCCCAGCATTTT. Its translation is CASRDRGRVPQHF.

The table lists this clonotype with many counts. The chain has TRBV3-1 and TRBJ1-5; D may be TRBD1 (6 bases). Trimming shortened V by 4 bases and J by 1 base, and 8 bases separated the two germline ends. Germline-derived CDR1 and CDR2 are LGHDT and YNNKEL (reference sequence). The CDR3 loop spans 14 amino acids. The CDR3 sequence is CASSLRGSNQPQHF. The CDR3 nucleotides are TGTGCCAGCAGCCTTAGGGGGAGCAATCAGCCCCAGCATTTT.